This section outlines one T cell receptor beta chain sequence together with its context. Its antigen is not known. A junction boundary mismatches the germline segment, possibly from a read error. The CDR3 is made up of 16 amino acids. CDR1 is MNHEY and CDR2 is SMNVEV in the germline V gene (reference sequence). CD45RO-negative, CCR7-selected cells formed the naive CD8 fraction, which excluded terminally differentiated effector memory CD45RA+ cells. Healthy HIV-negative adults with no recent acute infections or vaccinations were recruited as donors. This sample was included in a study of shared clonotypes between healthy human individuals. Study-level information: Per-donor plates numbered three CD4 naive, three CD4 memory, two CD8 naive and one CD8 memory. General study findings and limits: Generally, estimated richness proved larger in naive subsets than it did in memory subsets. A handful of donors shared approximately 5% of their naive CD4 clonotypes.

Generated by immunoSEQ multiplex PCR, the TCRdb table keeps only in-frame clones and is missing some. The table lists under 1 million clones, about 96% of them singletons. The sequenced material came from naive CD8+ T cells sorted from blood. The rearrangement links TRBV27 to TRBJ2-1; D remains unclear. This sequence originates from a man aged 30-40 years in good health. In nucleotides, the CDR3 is TGTGCCAGCAGTACCATTAAAGCGTTCTCCGACAATGAGCAGTTCTTC. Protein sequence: CASSTIKAFSDNEQFF.